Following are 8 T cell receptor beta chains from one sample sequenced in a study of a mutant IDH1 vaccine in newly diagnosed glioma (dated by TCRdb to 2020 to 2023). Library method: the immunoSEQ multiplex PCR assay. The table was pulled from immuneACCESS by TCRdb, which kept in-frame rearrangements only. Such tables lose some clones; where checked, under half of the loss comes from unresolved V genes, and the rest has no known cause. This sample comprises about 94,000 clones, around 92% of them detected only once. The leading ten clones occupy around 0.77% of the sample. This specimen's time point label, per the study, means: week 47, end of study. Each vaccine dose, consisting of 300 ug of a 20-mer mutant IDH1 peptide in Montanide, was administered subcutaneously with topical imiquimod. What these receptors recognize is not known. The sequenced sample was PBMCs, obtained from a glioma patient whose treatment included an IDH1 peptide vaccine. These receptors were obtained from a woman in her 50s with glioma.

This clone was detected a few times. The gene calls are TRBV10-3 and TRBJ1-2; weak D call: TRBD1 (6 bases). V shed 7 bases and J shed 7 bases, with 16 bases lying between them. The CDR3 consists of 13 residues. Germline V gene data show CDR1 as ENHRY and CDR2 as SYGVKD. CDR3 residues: CAITGDLSSGYTF. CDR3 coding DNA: TGTGCCATCACAGGGGACCTCTCTAGTGGCTACACCTTC.

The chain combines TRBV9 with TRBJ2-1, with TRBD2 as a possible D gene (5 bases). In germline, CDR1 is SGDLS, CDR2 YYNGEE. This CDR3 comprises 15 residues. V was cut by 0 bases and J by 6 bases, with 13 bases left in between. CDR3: CASSVGPSPVNEQFF. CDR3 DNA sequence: TGTGCCAGCAGCGTAGGCCCTAGCCCTGTCAATGAGCAGTTCTTC.

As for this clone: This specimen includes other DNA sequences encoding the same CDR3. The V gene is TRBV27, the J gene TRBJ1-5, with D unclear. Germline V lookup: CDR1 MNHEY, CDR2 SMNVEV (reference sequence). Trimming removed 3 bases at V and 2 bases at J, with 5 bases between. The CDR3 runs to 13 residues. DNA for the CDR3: TGTGCCAGCAGTTTCGGGGGCAATCAGCCCCAGCATTTT. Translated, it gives CASSFGGNQPQHF.

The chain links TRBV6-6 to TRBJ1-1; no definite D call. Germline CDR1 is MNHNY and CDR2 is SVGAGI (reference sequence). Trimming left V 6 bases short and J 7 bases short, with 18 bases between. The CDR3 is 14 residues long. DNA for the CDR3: TGTGCCAGCAGCCGGGCGGATGGCCCTTTTGAAGCTTTCTTT. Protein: CASSRADGPFEAFF.

CDR3 bases: TGTGCCAGTAGTAGGGGGAGACAGAACCAAGAGAAGAAGTACTTC. It translates to CASSRGRQNQEKKYF. The genes are TRBV19 and TRBJ2-5; possibly TRBD1 or TRBD2 for D (5 bases each). Trimming removed 4 bases at V and 12 bases at J, with 24 bases between. CDR3 length equals 15 residues. CDR1 and CDR2 from the germline V gene are LNHDA and SQIVND (reference sequence). The complete variable domain, with remaining parts taken from reference TRBV19 and TRBJ2-5, reads DGGITQSPKYLFRKEGQNVTLSCEQNLNHDAMYWYRQDPGQGLRLIYYSQIVNDFQKGDIAEGYSVSREKKESFPLTVTSAQKNPTAFYLCASSRGRQNQEKKYFGPGTRLLVL.

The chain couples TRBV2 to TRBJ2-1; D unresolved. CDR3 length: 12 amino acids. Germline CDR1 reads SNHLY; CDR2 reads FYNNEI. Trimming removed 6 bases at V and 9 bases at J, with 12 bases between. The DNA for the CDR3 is TGTGCCAGCAGGGCTAGAGAGGTTGAGCAGTTCTTC. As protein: CASRAREVEQFF.

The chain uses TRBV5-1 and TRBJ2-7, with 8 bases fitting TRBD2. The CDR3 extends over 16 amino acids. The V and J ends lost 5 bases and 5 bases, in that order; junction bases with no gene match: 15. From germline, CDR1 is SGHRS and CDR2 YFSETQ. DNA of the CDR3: TGCGCCAGCAGTCCTAGACAACTAGCGGACAGCCACGAGCAGTACTTC. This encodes CASSPRQLADSHEQYF. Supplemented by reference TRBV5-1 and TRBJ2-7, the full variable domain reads KAGVTQTPRYLIKTRGQQVTLSCSPISGHRSVSWYQQTPGQGLQFLFEYFSETQRNKGNFPGRFSGRQFSNSRSEMNVSTLELGDSALYLCASSPRQLADSHEQYFGPGTRLTVT.

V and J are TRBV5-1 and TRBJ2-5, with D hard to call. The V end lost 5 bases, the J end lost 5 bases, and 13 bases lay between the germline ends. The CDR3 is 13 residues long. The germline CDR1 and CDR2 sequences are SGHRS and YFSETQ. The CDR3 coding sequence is TGCGCCAGCAGGCTGAGCCCGAGGGAGACCCAGTACTTC. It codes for CASRLSPRETQYF.